This T cell receptor beta chain was recovered during a study of cytomegalovirus exposure and HLA in healthy donors (dated by TCRdb to about 2017). Context from the whole study: In an earlier analysis of approximately 640 of the donors, 250 to 350 Gb of sequence data and some 120 million unique TCR beta sequences from about 190 million T cells were reported. Approximately 310 gigabases of sequencing data and 78 million or so unique TCR sequences were included in an early release covering 550 to 800 HLA-typed donors. Of the 350 to 400 genotyped donors, about 80% fell in the genetic ancestry cluster associated with self-reported Caucasian donors. The aim of the study was to test whether cataloging public T cell receptors could identify signatures of past pathogen exposure. The study used immunosequencing to profile the T cell repertoires of 666 subjects and linked those repertoires to cytomegalovirus serostatus. In addition to the first cohort of several hundred subjects, a separate validation cohort of approximately 120 different subjects was used. To predict cytomegalovirus infection status, the study brought together high-throughput TCR immunosequencing, statistical association of individual TCRs with disease status, and machine learning. A later analysis re-analyzed previously published TCR beta repertoires from about 600 donors and added high-resolution HLA genotyping to study TCR occurrence patterns. Rather than using new phenotypic data, the later analysis identified candidate immune exposures from TCR beta sequences and from how often those sequences occurred across donors. An earlier analysis of several hundred of the donors applied high-throughput TCR beta sequencing to assess whether each TCR beta V gene segment acted as functional or pseudogenic. Donor age, sex, ethnicity and CMV serostatus were compiled alongside the repertoire data. A later genetic analysis used genome-wide SNP genotypes for about 55% of the 666 donors, treating that subset as a discovery cohort. All discovery cohort repertoires had been generated using a single sequencing platform. Both class I and class II loci were covered by HLA typing, at four-digit resolution. The number of donors typed differed by locus, with roughly 620-640 for A, B, C, DRB1 and DQB1, approximately 500 for DQA1, about 610 for DPA1, and about 450 for DPB1. Because of strong linkage in the cohort, five DR-DQ haplotypes were treated as single units for association and clustering. Among almost 400 genotyped donors of the cohort, an average of approximately 240,000 unique TCR beta nucleotide sequences were sequenced per donor, roughly 18% of them non-productive.

A remark on this clone: The target of this receptor is not known. Base qualities were left out, and no much larger clone turns up one base away.

Libraries came from the immunoSEQ multiplex PCR assay. The multiplex PCR relied on a mix of 60 forward primers for TCR Vbeta segments and 13 reverse primers for TCR Jbeta segments. Amplification of the CDR3 region of rearranged TCR beta genes was performed with a multiplex PCR assay on genomic DNA. On the Illumina HiSeq System, the amplified TCR beta libraries were sequenced as 87-base-pair reads. Concerning the study's data processing: A later analysis tallied roughly 80 million unique TCR beta chains across the 640 or so repertoires, and about 10 million of those chains were shared by two or more donors. Raw reads were error-corrected and collapsed into unique sequences by a nearest-neighbor algorithm in which closely related sequences were merged to remove PCR and sequencing errors. To assign V, D and J gene segments, CDR3 sequences were aligned to IMGT reference sequences. For a sequence to be retained, a match of at least six nucleotides to both a V gene segment and a J gene segment was required. Rearrangements were called productive when the CDR3 lacked stop codons and stayed in frame with V and J; all others were non-productive. CDR3 was defined according to IMGT convention as the region running from the second conserved V-encoded cysteine to the conserved J-encoded phenylalanine. Sequences without an unambiguous match to a single V gene segment were excluded from the earlier analysis of about 640 of the donors. An earlier analysis of a few hundred of the donors classified V segments as functional when productive rearrangements were above 56.7% and as segregating when the standard deviation between donors was above 5%. To diagnose cytomegalovirus status from the catalog of TCR beta chain sequences, a statistical classification framework was built. V and J gene assignment, in a later analysis, came from comparing TCR nucleotide sequences with IMGT/GENE-DB human TR gene sequences. In a later analysis, CDR3 sequences and most-parsimonious VDJ recombination scenarios were assigned using the TCRdist pipeline. In a later analysis, each TCR beta chain was defined by its CDR3 amino acid sequence together with its V-gene family, and reads lacking a unique V-gene family were excluded. In a later analysis, some 600 highly shared, low-generation-probability nucleotide sequences were removed to address suspected cross-contamination and a sequencing artifact. A later analysis calculated a clonal expansion index for each public chain from normalized within-repertoire ranks of inferred template counts. A later analysis computed generation probabilities with a VDJ recombination model fitted to out-of-frame rearrangements, and checked the results against IGoR. A later analysis scored TCR-TCR, TCR-HLA and TCR-CMV co-occurrence with hypergeometric tests, applying a repertoire-size bias correction to TCR pairs. A later analysis estimated false discovery rates by permuting HLA or CMV assignments 20 times. In a later analysis, co-occurring TCRs were grouped using DBSCAN, with TCRdist sequence similarity added in when clustering inside HLA-allele-positive subsets. Repertoires with fewer than 30,000 or more than 120,000 public chains, plus five repertoires with anomalous nucleotide sharing, were excluded from co-occurrence clustering. TCRdb carries this immuneACCESS record with in-frame sequences only. Its versions omit some clonotypes, under half of them owing to an unresolved V gene in the studies checked, with the rest unexplained. That table supplies the V and J calls and clone size; D and trimming were determined from the DNA. The sample contains approximately 92,000 clones, over 75% of them found a single time. The top ten constitute approximately 1.3% of the sample.

The junction shows trimming of 0 bases on V and 2 bases on J, plus 2 bases between the germline ends. The germline V gene (reference sequence) specifies DFQATT as CDR1 and SNEGSKA as CDR2. From its cysteine to its phenylalanine, the CDR3 spans 11 amino acids. Only CDR3 DNA is held: 33 bases, read in frame from base 1. Study-wide findings and limitations: In a later genetic analysis, a missense DCLRE1C variant was associated with V-gene and J-gene trimming of TCR beta chains, and the association was replicated in an independent cohort. According to a later genetic analysis, donors in an Asian-associated ancestry cluster had fewer N-insertions in productive TCRs than the approximately 670-donor mean. The classifier was reported to diagnose cytomegalovirus status with high specificity and sensitivity in both the original and validation cohorts. According to the authors, the approach could potentially be generalized to other disease states and immunological phenotypes. This cohort had only TCR beta chains sequenced, and the lack of alpha or paired-chain data limited which features could be detected. A cluster of highly shared sequence variants was judged likely to represent a technical artifact of the sequencing pipeline. In a later analysis, several top co-occurrence clusters were reported to appear linked to parvovirus B19, influenza, CMV and Epstein-Barr virus. Linkage disequilibrium might explain the correlated functional status among segregating V segments, but an unknown experimental factor could not be excluded. When HLA alleles, especially DR and DQ, strongly co-occurred, TCR associations were difficult to assign to individual alleles. Approximately 16 rarely observed V segments, including chromosome 9 orphons, were excluded from the earlier analysis of approximately 500 of the donors because counts were too low. The presence/absence analyses assumed that sequencing depth was roughly uniform across donors, and that assumption may not be true. Because some donors lacked HLA typing at each locus, the association tests relied only on the typed subset. While some public TCRs were present in many individuals, most TCR sequences turned up only very rarely across donors. A later analysis found that most CMV-associated TCR beta chains appeared HLA-restricted, with HLA associations seemingly driven largely by CMV exposure. Broadly in line with IMGT annotations, most TCR beta V segments showed up in productive rearrangements about 87% or about 30% of the time in an earlier analysis of around 600 of the donors. In a later analysis, HLA-associated TCR beta chains were found to be more clonally expanded and to have lower generation probabilities than equally common non-associated chains. Some IMGT-functional V segments, including TRBV6-2 and TRBV6-3, could not be told apart with the 87-base-pair reads, so those segments were excluded. For the cohort, immune exposure information was limited to CMV serostatus. A later analysis found that TCR association rates varied across HLA loci, with DRB1 alleles showing the most associated TCRs and HLA-C alleles the fewest. In a later analysis, 16,951 TCR beta sequences were associated with specific HLA alleles at a false discovery rate of 0.05. The study listed 170 or so TCR beta chains as associated with cytomegalovirus. A further reported finding was that TCR beta sequences accurately predicted the HLA-A and HLA-B alleles for most subjects in the first cohort. In vitro tests confirmed that a few of the cytomegalovirus-associated TCR beta chains recognize cytomegalovirus antigens.

The cohort was made up of roughly 670 healthy bone marrow donors. All cohort members were sampled while nominally healthy, although unrecorded immune exposures were likely present. The donor was CMV seropositive and belonged to the group of about 290 seropositive cohort members. A peripheral blood sample was collected from each donor, and TCR beta sequencing was performed on peripheral blood mononuclear cells. The Qiagen DNeasy Blood Extraction Kit was used to extract genomic DNA from the blood cell samples. The receptor was derived from a girl aged 2 to 9 in good health and CMV-seropositive. The receptor chain draws on TRBV20-1 and TRBJ2-7; the D gene cannot be resolved reliably. The specimen was PBMCs. The CDR3 in this case is CSARDTYEQYF. The DNA is TGCAGTGCTAGAGATACCTACGAGCAGTACTTC.